The 10 T cell receptor beta chains in this list originate from one sample, sequenced in a study of CD8 T cells in ankylosing spondylitis. TCRdb recomputed calls from the 5' RACE reads with MiXCR, one row per CDR3 protein. The data contain over 700,000 distinct CDR3 sequences, roughly 19% of them seen just once; the ten biggest clones take up around 20%. Study-wide results and limits: Ankylosing spondylitis blood seemed to carry a telltale TCR beta motif made of fewer than 10 highly homologous variants.

For these receptors, no antigen is known. Sequences were obtained from blood, either unsorted or a sorted T cell fraction (not recorded which). The receptors were sampled from a male donor with ankylosing spondylitis.

CDR3 nucleotides: TGTGCCAGCAGTGAAGCGGGGTCGGGAAACATTCAGTACTTC. It encodes CASSEAGSGNIQYF. The rearrangement links TRBV6-1 to TRBJ2-4; D unclear. The CDR3 consists of 14 residues. V dropped 0 bases and J dropped 6 bases, with 9 bases sitting between them. Germline values: CDR1 MNHNS, CDR2 SASEGT.

In this sample, this clonotype turned up a few times. V is TRBV2 and J is TRBJ2-7, with 7 positions matching TRBD1. Germline-derived CDR1 and CDR2 are SNHLY and FYNNEI. V lost 6 bases to trimming and J lost 3 bases; unmatched junction nucleotides: 11. This CDR3 has 15 amino acids. CDR3 sequence: CASRDHRGLSYEQYF. The CDR3 DNA reads as TGTGCCAGCAGAGATCACAGGGGATTAAGCTACGAGCAGTACTTC.

The V gene is TRBV7-9, the J gene TRBJ1-2, with TRBD1 matching 9 bases. The CDR3 consists of 15 residues. Losses at the gene ends were 0 bases for V and 7 bases for J; bases not matched to a gene: 6. Germline assignment: CDR1 SEHNR and CDR2 FQNEAQ (reference sequence). The CDR3 DNA is TGTGCCAGCAGCTTAGCCCTGGACAGGGGTGGTGGCTACACCTTC. Encoded protein: CASSLALDRGGGYTF.

This clonotype was recorded at least ten times. The chain carries TRBV4-2 and TRBJ2-7; the D gene could be TRBD1 or TRBD2 (5 bases each). Germline CDR1 LGHNA, CDR2 YNFKEQ. The CDR3 spans 15 residues. V was clipped by 0 bases and J by 5 bases, with 14 bases between them. CDR3 amino acids: CASSQDWDAHNEQYF. The CDR3 DNA is TGTGCCAGCAGCCAAGATTGGGACGCTCACAACGAGCAGTACTTC.

The rearrangement links TRBV6-5 to TRBJ2-4; a possible D gene is TRBD2 (6 bases). The CDR3 sequence is 11 residues long. Looked up from germline, CDR1 is MNHEY and CDR2 is SVGAGI. Trimming left V 6 bases short and J 6 bases short, with 6 bases between. The CDR3 bases are TGTGCCAGCAGGCGGGGAAACATTCAGTACTTC. Translated: CASRRGNIQYF.

This clonotype was counted only a few times. This rearrangement joins TRBV2 to TRBJ1-1, with D uncertain. Germline V CDR1 and CDR2: SNHLY, FYNNEI. The germline V and J ends were trimmed by 6 bases and 1 base, with 9 bases remaining between them. The CDR3 length is 13 residues. DNA for the CDR3: TGTGCCAGCAGCCGGCAGCCGAACACTGAAGCTTTCTTT. Translation: CASSRQPNTEAFF.

V gene TRBV10-3 combines with J gene TRBJ2-6; 11 nucleotides match TRBD2. CDR1 ENHRY and CDR2 SYGVKD come from the germline V gene. J lost 2 bases, V lost 6 bases, and 6 bases had no gene match. The CDR3 is 17 residues long. CDR3 amino acids: CAISLLAGAAGANVLTF. For the CDR3, the DNA is TGTGCCATCAGCCTACTAGCGGGAGCCGCTGGGGCCAACGTCCTGACTTTC.

This clonotype was detected a few times. The V call is TRBV28, the J call TRBJ2-4, with 8 bases identical to TRBD1. The CDR3 consists of 13 residues. V shed 9 bases and J 4 bases; nucleotides not matched to a gene: 5. From germline, CDR1 is MDHEN and CDR2 SYDVKM. CDR3 region: CASLTGGKNIQYF. The CDR3, as DNA: TGTGCCAGTCTAACAGGGGGTAAAAACATTCAGTACTTC.

This chain joins TRBV3-1 and TRBJ2-1, with a possible D match to TRBD2 (6 bases). CDR3 length equals 16 residues. V was cut by 0 bases and J by 3 bases, with 12 bases left in between. CDR1 is LGHDT, CDR2 YNNKEL, per germline (reference sequence). The CDR3: CASSQEARLVYNEQFF. DNA for the CDR3: TGTGCCAGCAGCCAAGAAGCCCGACTAGTCTACAATGAGCAGTTCTTC.

The chain uses TRBV4-1 and TRBJ1-1; 9 bases agree with TRBD1. CDR3 size: 15 residues. Germline V gene sequence: CDR1 MGHRA, CDR2 YSYEKL. Trimming at V came to 1 base and at J to 4 bases, leaving 4 bases not matched to a gene. In DNA form, the CDR3 reads TGCGCCAGCAGCCAAGTGACAGGGGGGGGCACTGAAGCTTTCTTT. This encodes CASSQVTGGGTEAFF.